This entry describes one T cell receptor (beta chain). Use of 60 Vbeta and 13 Jbeta primers characterized the PCR. Here immunoSEQ multiplex PCR was the method, and the copy in TCRdb shows in-frame clones only, minus some. This table holds about 160,000 clones, more than 65% found once. The CDR3 covers 15 residues. Trimming left V 1 base short and J 7 bases short, with 13 bases between. The germline CDR1 and CDR2 sequences are KGHSH and LQKENI. This entry belongs to a study of cytomegalovirus exposure and HLA in healthy donors. This clonotype was obtained from a woman in her fifties or sixties in good health and CMV-seronegative. The gene calls are TRBV18 and TRBJ1-4; D is unclear. Material for sequencing was PBMCs. CDR3 sequence reads: CASSPRLEPFEKLFF. The CDR3 nucleotides read TGTGCCAGCTCACCACGATTAGAGCCATTTGAAAAACTGTTTTTT.